The 17 T cell receptor beta chains given below trace back to one sample, sequenced in a study of T cell repertoires in cytomegalovirus infection. The antigens of these receptors remain unknown. In TCRdb, the reads were re-called with MiXCR into one record per CDR3 protein. This sample carries around 710,000 distinct CDR3 sequences, almost 30% of them seen once, and the ten largest clones take around 12%. The specimen was cultured CD8+ T cells from PBMCs, collected from culture after CMV antigen stimulation. The source is a human donor in good health (CMV status not recorded). Some clones in this sample may be carry-over from other donors' samples.

This clonotype was seen ten or more times. The chain has TRBV7-9 and TRBJ2-5; D assignment may be TRBD1 or TRBD2 (5 bases each). V was clipped by 5 bases and J by 5 bases, with 21 bases between them. CDR1 and CDR2 from the germline V gene are SEHNR and FQNEAQ (reference sequence). There are 16 residues in the CDR3. CDR3 region: CASSARSRSGTETQYF. In DNA, the CDR3 is TGTGCCAGCAGCGCCCGCTCAAGGTCTGGGACGGAGACCCAGTACTTC. The full variable domain, completed using reference TRBV7-9 and TRBJ2-5, is DTGVSQNPRHKITKRGQNVTFRCDPISEHNRLYWYRQTLGQGPEFLTYFQNEAQLEKSRLLSDRFSAERPKGSFSTLEIQRTEQGDSAMYLCASSARSRSGTETQYFGPGTRLLVL.

In this sample, this clonotype turned up once. Here the CDR3 reads CSARVLNGADRSNQPQHF. CDR3 in DNA: TGCAGTGCTAGAGTACTCAATGGGGCCGACAGGAGCAATCAGCCCCAGCATTTT. The chain is built from TRBV20-1 and TRBJ1-5; D is perhaps TRBD1 (6 bases). V was trimmed by 1 base and J by 1 base, leaving 20 bases between them. This CDR3 contains 18 residues. From germline, CDR1 is DFQATT and CDR2 SNEGSKA (reference sequence).

This clonotype was observed many times. The V gene is TRBV7-4, the J gene TRBJ1-3; TRBD1 matches 10 bases. Germline V lookup: CDR1 SGHVT, CDR2 SQSDAQ. The CDR3 is 18 amino acids. V gave up 1 base and J gave up 3 bases; unmatched junction bases: 9. The DNA for the CDR3 is TGTGCCAGCAGCTTAGTAGTCTCGGACAGGGGGTTTGGAAACACCATATATTTT. Protein product: CASSLVVSDRGFGNTIYF.

This clonotype turned up a few times. The chain joins TRBV4-3 to TRBJ1-2, with D hard to call. Germline lookup yields CDR1 LGHNA and CDR2 YSLEER. The CDR3 length is 18 residues. With 1 base removed from V and 2 bases from J, the gap between germline ends came to 20 bases. The CDR3 region has the DNA TGCGCCAGCAGCCAAGTCGGGGTATTCCATTTGGGCAACTATGGCTACACCTTC. This codes for CASSQVGVFHLGNYGYTF.

This clonotype was recorded a few times. The V gene is TRBV28, the J gene TRBJ2-1; 10 bases map to TRBD1. CDR1 MDHEN and CDR2 SYDVKM come from the germline V gene. The V segment lost 4 bases and the J segment 7 bases; nucleotides outside the gene matches: 10. The CDR3 totals 16 residues. For the CDR3, the DNA is TGTGCCAGCAGTTCACAGGACAGGGGGTTTGGGAATGAGCAGTTCTTC. Amino acids: CASSSQDRGFGNEQFF.

V and J are TRBV4-3 and TRBJ2-1; 13 bases map to TRBD2. Germline CDR1 reads LGHNA; CDR2 reads YSLEER. The CDR3 covers 17 residues. With V trimmed by 0 bases and J by 3 bases, 2 bases remained unmatched. CDR3 protein: CASSQDRTSGGYNEQFF. In nucleotides, the CDR3 is TGCGCCAGCAGCCAAGATAGGACTAGCGGGGGCTACAATGAGCAGTTCTTC.

This chain uses TRBV15 with TRBJ1-6; no definite D call. Germline CDR1 LNHNV, CDR2 YYDKDF (reference sequence). V was shortened by 3 bases and J by 6 bases, with 12 bases between the two germline ends. The CDR3 is 15 amino acids. The CDR3 region is CATSSNRARNSPLHF. For the CDR3, the DNA is TGTGCCACCAGCAGCAACCGGGCGCGTAATTCACCCCTCCACTTT. The full variable domain, completed using reference TRBV15 and TRBJ1-6, is DAMVIQNPRYQVTQFGKPVTLSCSQTLNHNVMYWYQQKSSQAPKLLFHYYDKDFNNEADTPDNFQSRRPNTSFCFLDIRSPGLGDTAMYLCATSSNRARNSPLHFGNGTRLTVT.

Comment on this clonotype: One end of the junction is discordant with germline, which a read error may explain. The chain links TRBV6-6 to TRBJ2-7; D gene ambiguous. CDR3 size: 14 residues. Germline assignment: CDR1 MNHNY and CDR2 SVGAGI (reference sequence). CDR3 protein: CAGSPGRVAYEQYF. CDR3 DNA: TGTGCCGGCAGCCCGGGTAGGGTGGCCTACGAGCAGTACTTC.

To note about this clonotype: In this CDR3 the conserved last residue, phenylalanine or tryptophan, is missing, so a read error is likely. This sequence joins TRBV11-2 and TRBJ2-1; the match to TRBD1 covers 7 bases. CDR1 and CDR2 (germline): SGHAT, FQNNGV. V shed 0 bases and J 9 bases; nucleotides not matched to a gene: 8. The CDR3 has 15 residues. DNA of the CDR3: TGTGCCAGCAGCTTAGATAGGGGGCAGGCTCGTGAGCAGTTCTGC. Translating it yields CASSLDRGQAREQFC.

The J gene is TRBJ2-2, the V gene TRBV28, with 7 bases aligning to TRBD1. The CDR3 totals 18 residues. CDR1 MDHEN and CDR2 SYDVKM come from the germline V gene. V lost 3 bases, J lost 1 base, and 11 bases stayed unmatched. The CDR3 loop reads CASSFPRRTGENTGELFF. In DNA form, the CDR3 reads TGTGCCAGCAGTTTTCCCCGTCGGACAGGAGAGAACACCGGGGAGCTGTTTTTT. Full variable domain (remainder filled in from reference TRBV28 and TRBJ2-2): DVKVTQSSRYLVKRTGEKVFLECVQDMDHENMFWYRQDPGLGLRLIYFSYDVKMKEKGDIPEGYSVSREKKERFSLILESASTNQTSMYLCASSFPRRTGENTGELFFGEGSRLTVL.

This clonotype was seen a handful of times. V and J are TRBV18 and TRBJ1-1, with D possibly TRBD1 on 5 matching bases. Germline V gene sequence: CDR1 KGHSH, CDR2 LQKENI. V was shortened by 2 bases and J by 4 bases, with 8 bases between the two germline ends. This CDR3 region has 13 residues. CDR3: CASSPVRGTEAFF. The DNA of the CDR3 is TGTGCCAGCTCACCAGTTAGGGGCACTGAAGCTTTCTTT.

The sample holds a few counts of this clonotype. The chain recombines TRBV10-3 with TRBJ2-1; 14 bases fit TRBD2. The CDR3 runs to 14 residues. Germline trimming cut 10 bases from V and 4 bases from J; bases unmatched to any gene: 3. Germline V gene data show CDR1 as ENHRY and CDR2 as SYGVKD. CDR3 sequence (DNA): TGTGCCACCGGACTAGCGGGGGGTTACAATGAGCAGTTCTTC. Its translation is CATGLAGGYNEQFF.

This clonotype has a handful of counts. The V gene is TRBV7-8, the J gene TRBJ1-1; D is ambiguous. Germline V gives CDR1 SGHVS, CDR2 FQNEAQ. The CDR3 extends over 13 amino acids. Trimming left V 5 bases short and J 1 base short, with 8 bases between. CDR3 in DNA: TGTGCCAGCAGCGCCTCGGAGAACACTGAAGCTTTCTTT. It is translated as CASSASENTEAFF.

The chain combines TRBV7-8 with TRBJ1-2; 8 nucleotides align to TRBD1. V was clipped by 4 bases and J by 3 bases; unmatched bases: 7. CDR1 SGHVS and CDR2 FQNEAQ come from the germline V gene. The CDR3 loop spans 15 amino acids. The CDR3 DNA follows: TGTGCCAGCAGCTCCGACAGGGGACAGTACTATGGCTACACCTTC. Translating it yields CASSSDRGQYYGYTF.

The CDR3 region has the DNA TGCAGTGCCATAGACCGGGGGGCGGGAACCGGGGAGCTGTTTTTT. This encodes CSAIDRGAGTGELFF. This chain joins TRBV20-1 and TRBJ2-2, with D perhaps matching TRBD2 (7 bases). Germline V lookup: CDR1 DFQATT, CDR2 SNEGSKA (reference sequence). Trimming pared 6 bases from V and 5 bases from J, leaving 19 bases between. CDR3 length equals 15 residues.

The chain recombines TRBV7-8 with TRBJ1-1, with a weak D call TRBD1 (5 bases). Trimming took 2 bases from V and 5 from J, leaving 12 bases between them. The CDR3 extends over 14 amino acids. Looked up from germline, CDR1 is SGHVS and CDR2 is FQNEAQ. This CDR3 is CASSLRGRGTEAFF. DNA of the CDR3: TGTGCCAGCAGCTTACGGGGGAGAGGGACTGAAGCTTTCTTT.

This clonotype was found a few times. The chain couples TRBV6-4 to TRBJ2-2; TRBD1 matches 10 bases. The CDR3 runs 15 residues. Trimming removed 6 bases from V and 4 bases from J; junction bases left unmatched: 5. CDR1 MRHNA and CDR2 SNTAGT come from the germline V gene. The CDR3 region is CASSPGTGVTGELFF. The CDR3 nucleotides are TGTGCCAGCAGCCCCGGGACAGGGGTCACCGGGGAGCTGTTTTTT.